The rows below give T cell receptor beta chains drawn from one sample of a study of T-cell memory formation after mild COVID-19. TCRdb passed the 5' RACE reads through MiXCR, listing each CDR3 protein once. The sample has 120,000 or so distinct CDR3 sequences, around a sixth seen once; the top ten hold roughly 14%. Sequencing used PBMCs or a T cell subset sorted from them (not recorded which). The receptors come from an adult woman who had mild COVID-19 (a few samples of this study predate the infection). Cell type and time point are not known. Each CDR3 is given with its conserved first and last residue. A D gene is named only where the DNA matches it firmly. Size is omitted from some rows. Given values are once, few, many or a class for expanded clones.

j_gene: TRBJ2-1; d_gene: TRBD2; v_gene: TRBV25-1; abundance: NA; len: 16; CDR3nt: TGTGCCAGCAGGGAAGGGAGGGAGGGCTCCTACAATGAGCAGTTCTTC; CDR3aa: CASREGREGSYNEQFF
j_gene: TRBJ1-2; d_gene: TRBD1; v_gene: TRBV20-1; abundance: NA; len: 15; CDR3nt: TGCAGTGCTAGATATACGGGACAGGGGGCGAAAGGCTACACCTTC; CDR3aa: CSARYTGQGAKGYTF
j_gene: TRBJ2-3; d_gene: NA; v_gene: TRBV5-1; abundance: few; len: 14; CDR3nt: TGCGCCAGCAGCATCTCCGACGCCACAGATACGCAGTATTTT; CDR3aa: CASSISDATDTQYF
j_gene: TRBJ2-3; d_gene: TRBD2; v_gene: TRBV7-9; abundance: NA; len: 17; CDR3nt: TGTGCCAGCAGCTCTACCCTAGCGGTCGGAGGTCCGGATACGCAGTATTTT; CDR3aa: CASSSTLAVGGPDTQYF
j_gene: TRBJ2-5; d_gene: TRBD2; v_gene: TRBV10-2; abundance: once; len: 15; CDR3nt: TGCGCCAGCAGTTATAGCGGGAGGGGGGCAGAGACCCAGTACTTC; CDR3aa: CASSYSGRGAETQYF
j_gene: TRBJ2-5; d_gene: NA; v_gene: TRBV3-1; abundance: few; len: 13; CDR3nt: TGTGCCAGCAGCCAAAAGTACCAAGAGACCCAGTACTTC; CDR3aa: CASSQKYQETQYF
j_gene: TRBJ1-5; d_gene: TRBD1; v_gene: TRBV20-1; abundance: NA; len: 15; CDR3nt: TGCAGTGCTAGATCGGGACAGATAGCCAATCAGCCCCAGCATTTT; CDR3aa: CSARSGQIANQPQHF
j_gene: TRBJ2-1; d_gene: TRBD1; v_gene: TRBV24-1; abundance: few; len: 18; CDR3nt: TGTGCCACCAGTGAGGGCCCCGGAGGACAGGGAACCTACAATGAGCAGTTCTTC; CDR3aa: CATSEGPGGQGTYNEQFF
j_gene: TRBJ1-1; d_gene: NA; v_gene: TRBV18; abundance: NA; len: 15; CDR3nt: TGTGCCAGCTCACCAAGACGCCCAGAGAACACTGAAGCTTTCTTT; CDR3aa: CASSPRRPENTEAFF
j_gene: TRBJ2-5; d_gene: TRBD2; v_gene: TRBV7-9; abundance: few; len: 18; CDR3nt: TGTGCCAGCAGCTCATCCTCTAGCGGGGGGCGCTACCAAGAGACCCAGTACTTC; CDR3aa: CASSSSSSGGRYQETQYF
j_gene: TRBJ2-3; d_gene: TRBD2; v_gene: TRBV6-2/TRBV6-3; abundance: few; len: 14; CDR3nt: TGTGCCAGCAACCGGGGGGATGTAACAGATACGCAGTATTTT; CDR3aa: CASNRGDVTDTQYF
j_gene: TRBJ2-7; d_gene: TRBD2; v_gene: TRBV12-3/TRBV12-4; abundance: NA; len: 14; CDR3nt: TGTGCCAGCAGCCCGGGGAGGGTGACCTACGAGCAGTACTTC; CDR3aa: CASSPGRVTYEQYF
j_gene: TRBJ2-3; d_gene: NA; v_gene: TRBV5-1; abundance: NA; len: 13; CDR3nt: TGCGCCAGCAGCTTAATACAGACAGATACGCAGTATTTT; CDR3aa: CASSLIQTDTQYF
j_gene: TRBJ2-1; d_gene: NA; v_gene: TRBV12-3/TRBV12-4; abundance: NA; len: 15; CDR3nt: TGTGCCAGCAGGGGATCAGAGAGCTCCTACAATGAGCAGTTCTTC; CDR3aa: CASRGSESSYNEQFF
j_gene: TRBJ2-1; d_gene: NA; v_gene: TRBV15; abundance: NA; len: 13; CDR3nt: TGTGCCACCAGCAGTGAGGCTATTAATGAGCAGTTCTTC; CDR3aa: CATSSEAINEQFF
j_gene: TRBJ2-1; d_gene: TRBD2; v_gene: TRBV24-1; abundance: few; len: 17; CDR3nt: TGTGCCACCAGTGAAATTAGCGGGGGGTCTTCGCCCAATGAGCAGTTCTTC; CDR3aa: CATSEISGGSSPNEQFF
j_gene: TRBJ1-2; d_gene: NA; v_gene: TRBV4-1; abundance: few; len: 13; CDR3nt: TGCGCCAGCAGCCAAGTGATGACGGATGGCTACACCTTC; CDR3aa: CASSQVMTDGYTF
j_gene: TRBJ1-1; d_gene: NA; v_gene: TRBV4-1; abundance: NA; len: 15; CDR3nt: TGCGCCAGCAGCCAAGTCGACAGGATCAACACTGAAGCTTTCTTT; CDR3aa: CASSQVDRINTEAFF
j_gene: TRBJ2-4; d_gene: NA; v_gene: TRBV5-1; abundance: many; len: 17; CDR3nt: TGCGCCAGCAGCCATAACGCTTTAACTGCAGCGGCAAACATTCAGTACTTC; CDR3aa: CASSHNALTAAANIQYF
j_gene: TRBJ2-7; d_gene: TRBD2; v_gene: TRBV7-2; abundance: NA; len: 15; CDR3nt: TGTGCCAGCAGCTTATTCCGGGAGGTTGGGAGGGAGCAGTACTTC; CDR3aa: CASSLFREVGREQYF
j_gene: TRBJ2-6; d_gene: NA; v_gene: TRBV5-1; abundance: NA; len: 16; CDR3nt: TGCGCCAGCAGGGGAGAAAGAGGCTCTGGGGCCAACGTCCTGACTTTC; CDR3aa: CASRGERGSGANVLTF
j_gene: TRBJ2-7; d_gene: TRBD2; v_gene: TRBV20-1; abundance: few; len: 15; CDR3nt: TGCAGTGCTAGAGACGGGACTAGCGGTATCTACGAGCAGTACTTC; CDR3aa: CSARDGTSGIYEQYF
j_gene: TRBJ2-1; d_gene: TRBD2; v_gene: TRBV9; abundance: few; len: 16; CDR3nt: TGTGCCAGCAGCTTAGGCGGGAGCGCCTCCTACAATGAGCAGTTCTTC; CDR3aa: CASSLGGSASYNEQFF
j_gene: TRBJ2-7; d_gene: TRBD1; v_gene: TRBV5-8; abundance: NA; len: 14; CDR3nt: TGTGCCAGCAGCGCATACAGGGGGCTCAACGAGCAGTACTTC; CDR3aa: CASSAYRGLNEQYF
j_gene: TRBJ2-1; d_gene: NA; v_gene: TRBV6-5; abundance: few; len: 13; CDR3nt: TGTGCCAGCAGTTACTCCCGGGTAAATGAGCAGTTCTTC; CDR3aa: CASSYSRVNEQFF
j_gene: TRBJ2-4; d_gene: NA; v_gene: TRBV4-3; abundance: NA; len: 17; CDR3nt: TGCGCCAGCTACCCTGAGGAGTCCCGGGGTGCCAAAAACATTCAGTACTTC; CDR3aa: CASYPEESRGAKNIQYF
j_gene: TRBJ2-2; d_gene: NA; v_gene: TRBV30; abundance: few; len: 13; CDR3nt: TGTGCCTGGAAGTTCACCGCTCGCGGGGAGCTGTTTTTT; CDR3aa: CAWKFTARGELFF
j_gene: TRBJ2-1; d_gene: TRBD2; v_gene: TRBV27; abundance: NA; len: 15; CDR3nt: TGTGCCAGCAGGGTAGCGGGAGTTTATTTTAATGAGCAGTTCTTC; CDR3aa: CASRVAGVYFNEQFF
j_gene: TRBJ1-6; d_gene: NA; v_gene: TRBV7-8; abundance: few; len: 13; CDR3nt: TGTGCCAGCCTTGAGGGAGGGAATTCACCCCTCCACTTT; CDR3aa: CASLEGGNSPLHF
j_gene: TRBJ2-7; d_gene: TRBD2; v_gene: TRBV12-3/TRBV12-4; abundance: many; len: 15; CDR3nt: TGTGCCAGCAGTTTAGCGCTAGCGGGAGTTGCCGAGCAGTACTTC; CDR3aa: CASSLALAGVAEQYF
j_gene: TRBJ2-3; d_gene: NA; v_gene: TRBV5-1; abundance: many; len: 14; CDR3nt: TGCGCCAGCAGCCTGGGACCGTACACAGATACGCAGTATTTT; CDR3aa: CASSLGPYTDTQYF
j_gene: TRBJ2-1; d_gene: TRBD2; v_gene: TRBV4-3; abundance: NA; len: 14; CDR3nt: TGCGCCAGCAGCCCTGGGACTAGCGGCAATGAGCAGTTCTTC; CDR3aa: CASSPGTSGNEQFF
j_gene: TRBJ2-7; d_gene: TRBD1; v_gene: TRBV27; abundance: NA; len: 17; CDR3nt: TGTGCCAGCAGCTCTCCCCTCCGACAGGGTATGGGGTACGAGCAGTACTTC; CDR3aa: CASSSPLRQGMGYEQYF
j_gene: TRBJ2-5; d_gene: NA; v_gene: TRBV12-3/TRBV12-4; abundance: many; len: 16; CDR3nt: TGTGCCAGCAGGCCCTCGGGCGGGGGCTCTCAAGAGACCCAGTACTTC; CDR3aa: CASRPSGGGSQETQYF
j_gene: TRBJ2-2; d_gene: TRBD1; v_gene: TRBV7-6; abundance: many; len: 16; CDR3nt: TGTGCCAGCAGTCAAACAGGGGGCCTTAACCCCGGGGAGCTGTTTTTT; CDR3aa: CASSQTGGLNPGELFF
j_gene: TRBJ2-3; d_gene: TRBD1; v_gene: TRBV11-2; abundance: NA; len: 15; CDR3nt: TGTGCCAGCAGCCCACTGCCAACTGGACAGGCGACGCAGTATTTT; CDR3aa: CASSPLPTGQATQYF
j_gene: TRBJ2-1; d_gene: NA; v_gene: TRBV4-3; abundance: NA; len: 13; CDR3nt: TGCGCCAGCAGCCAACCGGCGTACAATGAGCAGTTCTTC; CDR3aa: CASSQPAYNEQFF
j_gene: TRBJ2-2; d_gene: NA; v_gene: TRBV12-3/TRBV12-4; abundance: few; len: 14; CDR3nt: TGTGCCAGCAGTCGTGGGGCCAGCACCGGGGAGCTGTTTTTT; CDR3aa: CASSRGASTGELFF
j_gene: TRBJ1-1; d_gene: NA; v_gene: TRBV30; abundance: few; len: 12; CDR3nt: TGTGCCTGGAGTCCGCCGGGCACTGAAGCTTTCTTT; CDR3aa: CAWSPPGTEAFF
j_gene: TRBJ2-3; d_gene: NA; v_gene: TRBV20-1; abundance: few; len: 16; CDR3nt: TGCAGTGCCCCCAGACTAGGAAGTGGTGGGACAGATACGCAGTATTTT; CDR3aa: CSAPRLGSGGTDTQYF
j_gene: TRBJ2-5; d_gene: NA; v_gene: TRBV20-1; abundance: few; len: 15; CDR3nt: TGCAGTGCTAGCTTTTTCGGGGCAGCACAAGAGACCCAGTACTTC; CDR3aa: CSASFFGAAQETQYF